The 6 T cell receptor beta chains below all came from one sample that was sequenced in a study of shared clonotypes between healthy human individuals. The method was immunoSEQ multiplex PCR; TCRdb's version includes in-frame clones alone and lacks a portion of them. The sample yields roughly 2.4 million clones, approximately 95% seen once. The sequenced sample was naive CD4+ T cells sorted from blood. The subset denotes: CD45RA+ positively selected. The source is a man aged 18-30 years in good health.

V is TRBV5-1 and J is TRBJ1-4; no firm D call. CDR3 size: 15 residues. Trimming stripped 2 bases from V and 8 bases from J, with 16 bases between. In germline, CDR1 is SGHRS, CDR2 YFSETQ. The CDR3 protein is CASSFGSSSGEKLFF. The CDR3 DNA reads as TGCGCCAGCAGCTTTGGGAGTTCGTCCGGAGAAAAACTGTTTTTT.

The chain employs TRBV4-1 and TRBJ2-2; D may be TRBD2 (5 bases). V gave up 1 base and J gave up 1 base, with 7 bases separating them. CDR3 length: 15 residues. Looked up from germline, CDR1 is MGHRA and CDR2 is YSYEKL. CDR3 amino acids: CASSQGTGNTGELFF. CDR3 DNA: TGCGCCAGCAGCCAAGGGACTGGGAACACCGGGGAGCTGTTTTTT.

The gene calls are TRBV6-5 and TRBJ1-4, with D possibly matching TRBD1 (5 bases). The V end lost 6 bases, the J end lost 3 bases, and 14 bases lay between the germline ends. CDR1 and CDR2 from the germline V gene are MNHEY and SVGAGI. This CDR3 has 15 amino acids. The CDR3 here is CASSLGVGPNEKLFF. The CDR3 DNA reads TGTGCCAGCAGCCTGGGGGTGGGCCCTAATGAAAAACTGTTTTTT.

The rearrangement joins TRBV28 to TRBJ1-2; 8 positions agree with TRBD1. The CDR3 length is 15 residues. V was pared by 2 bases and J by 0 bases, with 2 bases of the junction left unmatched. Germline lookup yields CDR1 MDHEN and CDR2 SYDVKM. The CDR3 DNA reads as TGTGCCAGCAGTTTACGGACAGGGACTAACTATGGCTACACCTTC. Encoded protein: CASSLRTGTNYGYTF.

The rearrangement uses TRBV30 and TRBJ1-6; no clear D. Between the trimmed V and J ends, which lost 7 bases and 0 bases, there was a span of 10 bases. The CDR3 has 14 residues. CDR1 and CDR2 from the germline V gene are GTSNPN and SVGIG (reference sequence). The CDR3 DNA sequence: TGTGCCTTATCAACCGGCTCCTATAATTCACCCCTCCACTTT. This codes for CALSTGSYNSPLHF.

This clone showed up just a few times. Within the sample, other DNA sequences also encode this same CDR3. The chain joins TRBV2 to TRBJ1-4; possibly TRBD1 for D (6 bases). Germline V gene lookup returns CDR1 SNHLY and CDR2 FYNNEI. Deletions cut 7 bases from V and 5 bases from J, with 11 bases between. The CDR3 covers 13 residues. This CDR3 is CASNGQGNEKLFF. The DNA for the CDR3 is TGTGCCAGCAATGGCCAGGGGAATGAAAAACTGTTTTTT.